One sample yielded the 26 T cell receptor beta chains listed below, sequenced in a study of T-cell reconstitution after alpha-beta-depleted transplantation in children. Unique molecular identifiers tagged the TCRbeta library. TCRdb itself ran the PCR reads through MiXCR, one entry per CDR3 protein. The sample has about 440,000 distinct CDR3 sequences; around two fifths are singletons. This sample comprised PBMCs, obtained before TCRalphabeta/CD19-depleted stem cell transplant. The source of these receptors is a girl aged 2 to 9 with aplastic anemia, due to receive a stem cell transplant.

The chain combines TRBV4-2 with TRBJ2-5; D call uncertain. CDR1 and CDR2 from the germline V gene are LGHNA and YNFKEQ. The V and J ends lost 0 bases and 0 bases respectively, with 5 bases between them. This CDR3 is 14 amino acids long. CDR3 DNA sequence: TGTGCCAGCAGCCAAGACCCCTACCAAGAGACCCAGTACTTC. It yields the protein CASSQDPYQETQYF.

This clonotype was observed a handful of times. The CDR3 here is CASSFPDTYGYTF. The CDR3 DNA sequence: TGTGCCAGCAGTTTTCCGGACACCTATGGCTACACCTTC. V gene TRBV12-3 or TRBV12-4 combines with J gene TRBJ1-2, with D maybe TRBD1 (5 bases). Trimming removed 3 bases at V and 4 bases at J, with 9 bases between. CDR3 size: 13 residues.

The chain is built from TRBV30 and TRBJ2-2, with 8 nucleotides matching TRBD1. Trimming cost V 8 bases and J 1 base; bases outside gene matches: 6. The CDR3 totals 14 residues. Germline V CDR1 and CDR2: GTSNPN, SVGIG (reference sequence). For the CDR3, the DNA is TGTGCCCGCGCTGGACAGGGGAACACCGGGGAGCTGTTTTTT. Amino acids: CARAGQGNTGELFF.

There are a few counts of this clonotype. V and J are TRBV7-6 and TRBJ2-1, with D maybe TRBD2 (6 bases). V lost 5 bases and J lost 2, with 22 bases in between. The CDR3 is 18 amino acids. The germline gives CDR1 SGHVS, CDR2 FNYEAQ. Here the CDR3 DNA reads TGTGCCAGCAGCCCGGTGGGGGTGCTAGCGCTCGCCTACAATGAGCAGTTCTTC. Residues: CASSPVGVLALAYNEQFF.

This clonotype was counted at least ten times. This rearrangement joins TRBV4-1 to TRBJ1-1, with TRBD1 as a possible D gene (5 bases). This CDR3 spans 15 amino acids. V lost 1 base and J 4 bases, leaving 13 bases between the germline ends. The germline V gene has CDR1 MGHRA and CDR2 YSYEKL. This chain's CDR3 is CASSQVQGSGTEAFF. CDR3 bases: TGCGCCAGCAGCCAAGTTCAGGGATCGGGCACTGAAGCTTTCTTT.

This clonotype was seen ten or more times. This sequence joins TRBV20-1 and TRBJ2-1, with 14 bases aligning to TRBD2. J gave up 2 bases and V 4 bases, and 7 bases lay outside the gene matches. Germline-derived CDR1 and CDR2 are DFQATT and SNEGSKA (reference sequence). The CDR3 is 17 amino acids. The CDR3 DNA sequence: TGCAGTGCTACCAAAGGACTAGCGGGGGGACCCTACAATGAGCAGTTCTTC. This sequence encodes CSATKGLAGGPYNEQFF.

Many counts were recorded for this clonotype. V is TRBV25-1 and J is TRBJ2-7; D may be TRBD1 (5 bases). In germline, CDR1 is MGHDK, CDR2 SYGVNS. V gave up 6 bases and J gave up 1 base, with 10 bases separating them. The CDR3 contains 13 residues. This CDR3 reads CASRRTNSYEQYF. The CDR3 DNA reads TGTGCCAGCAGGCGGACAAATTCCTACGAGCAGTACTTC.

The chain carries TRBV7-8 and TRBJ2-5, with 10 positions matching TRBD1. CDR3 length: 15 amino acids. The ends lost 5 bases at V and 2 bases at J; junction bases unmatched: 5. Germline CDR1 and CDR2: SGHVS and FQNEAQ. The CDR3 DNA follows: TGTGCCAGCAGCCGAGGACAGGGGGTTCAAGAGACCCAGTACTTC. This encodes CASSRGQGVQETQYF.

The chain carries TRBV11-2 and TRBJ2-1; 12 nucleotides align to TRBD2. Per germline, CDR1 SGHAT and CDR2 FQNNGV. V lost 6 bases, J lost 9 bases, and 18 bases stayed unmatched. This CDR3 comprises 18 residues. The CDR3 DNA is TGTGCCAGCAGTGTTTCCCTCCGGACTAGCGGGAAGGGAAGTGAGCAGTTCTTC. This sequence encodes CASSVSLRTSGKGSEQFF.

The table lists this clonotype with a count of one. The CDR3, as DNA: TGCAGTGCTAGACCGGACAGGGGCGGATCGGAGACCCAGTACTTC. Its translation: CSARPDRGGSETQYF. This chain connects TRBV20-1 to TRBJ2-5; 9 bases are shared with TRBD1. V dropped 2 bases and J dropped 5; count of bases not matched to a gene: 9. CDR1 and CDR2 (germline): DFQATT, SNEGSKA (reference sequence). The CDR3 contains 15 residues.

The gene calls are TRBV5-8 and TRBJ2-2; TRBD1 matches at 8 bases. The ends lost 2 bases at V and 7 bases at J; junction bases unmatched: 10. CDR1 SGHTS and CDR2 YDEGEE come from the germline V gene. The CDR3 spans 16 residues. The CDR3 reads CASSLFGTGAGGELFF. The DNA of the CDR3 is TGTGCCAGCAGCTTATTCGGGACAGGTGCAGGCGGGGAGCTGTTTTTT.

This clonotype was observed a few times. J is TRBJ1-1 and V is TRBV6-5; weak D call: TRBD1 (6 bases). V was clipped by 2 bases and J by 7 bases, with 11 bases between them. The CDR3 sequence is 13 residues long. Germline CDR1 MNHEY, CDR2 SVGAGI. The CDR3 sequence is CASSYGGQGEAFF. The DNA for the CDR3 is TGTGCCAGCAGTTACGGGGGGCAGGGTGAAGCTTTCTTT.

This sequence joins TRBV5-1 and TRBJ2-1, with TRBD1 identical over 9 bases. The CDR3 loop spans 14 amino acids. Germline V gene lookup returns CDR1 SGHRS and CDR2 YFSETQ. V dropped 4 bases and J dropped 5; count of bases not matched to a gene: 4. The CDR3 loop is CASSLGQGHNEQFF. In nucleotides, the CDR3 is TGCGCCAGCAGCCTGGGACAGGGCCACAATGAGCAGTTCTTC.

This clonotype was seen a handful of times. The genes are TRBV7-8 and TRBJ1-1; no clear D. This CDR3 has 14 residues. V lost 2 bases and J lost 11, with 18 bases in between. The V gene's germline CDR1 is SGHVS and CDR2 FQNEAQ. The CDR3 DNA reads TGTGCCAGCAGCTTATCGGGCAGACCTGATGAGGCTTTCTTT. Amino acid sequence: CASSLSGRPDEAFF.

In its sample, this clonotype was seen many times. The V call is TRBV7-7, the J call TRBJ2-5, with D perhaps matching TRBD1 (5 bases). Trimming removed 5 bases at V and 7 bases at J, with 17 bases between. From germline, CDR1 is SSHAT and CDR2 FNYEAQ (reference sequence). The CDR3 is 14 amino acids. The CDR3 protein is CASSPEISTGTQYF. The CDR3 DNA follows: TGTGCCAGCAGCCCGGAGATAAGCACAGGGACCCAGTACTTC.

This clonotype was observed many times. The chain links TRBV4-1 to TRBJ1-4, with 10 nucleotides matching TRBD1. Trimming at V came to 1 base and at J to 3 bases, leaving 8 bases not matched to a gene. Per the germline V gene, CDR1 is MGHRA and CDR2 is YSYEKL. The CDR3 extends over 18 amino acids. In nucleotides, the CDR3 is TGCGCCAGCAGCCAAGTGGCGACAGGGGGCACGGCTAATGAAAAACTGTTTTTT. This sequence encodes CASSQVATGGTANEKLFF.

In this sample, this clonotype turned up a few times. CDR3 coding DNA: TGTGCCAGCAGTGATACGTACGAGCAGTACTTC. This gives the protein CASSDTYEQYF. The rearrangement joins TRBV2 to TRBJ2-7; D gene unclear. With 3 bases removed from V and 4 bases from J, the gap between germline ends came to 4 bases. The CDR3 is 11 amino acids. CDR1 is SNHLY and CDR2 is FYNNEI in the germline V gene. The entire variable domain, with the rest obtained from reference TRBV2 and TRBJ2-7, is as follows: EPEVTQTPSHQVTQMGQEVILRCVPISNHLYFYWYRQILGQKVEFLVSFYNNEISEKSEIFDDQFSVERPDGSNFTLKIRSTKLEDSAMYFCASSDTYEQYFGPGTRLTVT.

The V and J genes are TRBV12-3 or TRBV12-4 and TRBJ2-2; D possibly corresponds to TRBD1 (6 bases). The CDR3 contains 19 residues. Trimming took off 5 bases at V and 9 bases at J, with 31 bases between the two ends. The chain's CDR3 is CASSPVGLGARVSSRELFF. In DNA, the CDR3 is TGTGCCAGCAGTCCCGTTGGGCTGGGGGCGCGGGTTAGTTCCCGGGAGCTGTTTTTT.

The chain employs TRBV6-5 and TRBJ1-5; D unresolved. There are 17 residues in the CDR3. CDR1 and CDR2 from the germline V gene are MNHEY and SVGAGI. Trimming stripped 5 bases from V and 1 base from J, with 18 bases between. The CDR3 protein is CASSLRYGSRSNQPQHF. CDR3 sequence (DNA): TGTGCCAGCAGTCTCCGTTATGGGTCTAGGAGCAATCAGCCCCAGCATTTT.

This clonotype was found many times. The chain joins TRBV5-1 to TRBJ2-5, with unresolved D. In germline, CDR1 is SGHRS, CDR2 YFSETQ. V was shortened by 0 bases and J by 0 bases, with 3 bases between the two germline ends. The CDR3 extends over 13 amino acids. The CDR3 here is CASSLDNQETQYF. CDR3 nucleotides: TGCGCCAGCAGCTTGGACAACCAAGAGACCCAGTACTTC.

This clonotype has more than one count but fewer than ten. V and J are TRBV2 and TRBJ1-2; D possibly corresponds to TRBD1 (6 bases). This CDR3 comprises 13 residues. V lost 7 bases, J lost 4 bases, and 13 bases lay in between. From germline, CDR1 is SNHLY and CDR2 FYNNEI. CDR3 nucleotide sequence: TGTGCCAGCAACTCGGGGACACTCTATGGCTACACCTTC. It is translated as CASNSGTLYGYTF.

J is TRBJ2-1 and V is TRBV29-1; TRBD1 aligns across 9 bases. This CDR3 is built from 14 residues. The germline gives CDR1 SQVTM, CDR2 ANQGSEA. With V trimmed by 6 bases and J by 5 bases, 8 bases remained unmatched. CDR3: CSVPGTGFNNEQFF. CDR3 in DNA: TGCAGCGTACCCGGGACAGGGTTCAACAATGAGCAGTTCTTC.

This chain links TRBV24-1 with TRBJ2-5, with 11 bases fitting TRBD2. In germline, CDR1 is KGHDR, CDR2 SFDVKD. V was pared by 6 bases and J by 2 bases, with 13 bases of the junction left unmatched. The CDR3 contains 18 residues. CDR3 sequence (DNA): TGTGCCACCAGTTCTATAGCGGGAGGGCCGGTTATTCAAGAGACCCAGTACTTC. Translated, it gives CATSSIAGGPVIQETQYF.

V gene TRBV20-1 combines with J gene TRBJ2-7; 8 positions agree with TRBD1. V shed 3 bases and J 2 bases; nucleotides not matched to a gene: 3. Germline lookup yields CDR1 DFQATT and CDR2 SNEGSKA (reference sequence). CDR3 length: 13 residues. DNA for the CDR3: TGCAGTGCTAGGCCGGGACAGGCCTACGAGCAGTACTTC. It translates to CSARPGQAYEQYF.

In DNA form, the CDR3 reads TGTGCCAGCAGTCCGTCTTCAGGGGAAGGGAATTCACCCCTCCACTTT. Protein sequence: CASSPSSGEGNSPLHF. The chain links TRBV12-3 or TRBV12-4 to TRBJ1-6, with a tentative D call TRBD1 (6 bases). The CDR3 is 16 amino acids. Trimming took 5 bases from V and 7 from J, leaving 18 bases between them.

This clonotype was seen more than once but under ten times. The chain has TRBV10-3 and TRBJ2-6; D call uncertain. CDR3 length: 15 residues. Trimming removed 7 bases at V and 0 bases at J, with 10 bases between. Germline CDR1 reads ENHRY; CDR2 reads SYGVKD. DNA of the CDR3: TGTGCCATCAACGCAGGTTCCTCTGGGGCCAACGTCCTGACTTTC. Translation gives CAINAGSSGANVLTF.